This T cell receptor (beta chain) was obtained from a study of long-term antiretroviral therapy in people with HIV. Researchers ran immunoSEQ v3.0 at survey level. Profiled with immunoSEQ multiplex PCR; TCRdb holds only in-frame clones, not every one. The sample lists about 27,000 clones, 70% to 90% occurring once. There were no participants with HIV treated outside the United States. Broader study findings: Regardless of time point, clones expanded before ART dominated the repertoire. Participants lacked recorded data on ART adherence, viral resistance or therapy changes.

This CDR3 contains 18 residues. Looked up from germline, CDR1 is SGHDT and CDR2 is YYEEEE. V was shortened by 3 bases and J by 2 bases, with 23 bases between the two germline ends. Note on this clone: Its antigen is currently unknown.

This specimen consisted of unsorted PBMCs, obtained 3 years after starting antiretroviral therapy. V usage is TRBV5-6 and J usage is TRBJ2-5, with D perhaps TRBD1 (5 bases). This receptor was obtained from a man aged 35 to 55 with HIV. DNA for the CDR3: TGTGCCAGCAGCTATCCGAAAGGGGCAACGAAGGTACAAGAGACCCAGTACTTC. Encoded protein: CASSYPKGATKVQETQYF.